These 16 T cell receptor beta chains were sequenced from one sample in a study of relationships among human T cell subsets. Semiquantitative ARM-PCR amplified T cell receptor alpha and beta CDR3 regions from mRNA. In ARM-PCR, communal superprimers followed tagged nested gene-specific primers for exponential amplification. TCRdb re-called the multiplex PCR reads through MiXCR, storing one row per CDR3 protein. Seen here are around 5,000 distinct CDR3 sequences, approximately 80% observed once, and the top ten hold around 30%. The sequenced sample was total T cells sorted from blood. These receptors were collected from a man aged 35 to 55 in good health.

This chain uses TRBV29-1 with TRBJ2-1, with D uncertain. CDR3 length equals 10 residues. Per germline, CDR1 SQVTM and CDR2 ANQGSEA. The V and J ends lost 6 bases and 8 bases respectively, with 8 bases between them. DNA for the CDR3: TGCAGCGTAACTTCGTATGAGCAGTTCTTC. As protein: CSVTSYEQFF.

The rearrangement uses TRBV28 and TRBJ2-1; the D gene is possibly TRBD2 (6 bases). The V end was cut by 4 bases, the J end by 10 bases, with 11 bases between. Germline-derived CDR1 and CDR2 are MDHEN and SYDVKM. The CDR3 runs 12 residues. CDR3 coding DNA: TGTGCCAGCAGTTCCCAACTAGCCGAGCAGTTCTTC. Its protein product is CASSSQLAEQFF.

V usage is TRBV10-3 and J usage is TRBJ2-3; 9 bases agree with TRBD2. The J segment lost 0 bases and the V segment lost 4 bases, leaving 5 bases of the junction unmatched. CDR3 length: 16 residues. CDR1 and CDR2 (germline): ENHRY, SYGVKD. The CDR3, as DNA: TGTGCCATCAGTGCGGGGACTAGCCGAAGCACAGATACGCAGTATTTT. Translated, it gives CAISAGTSRSTDTQYF.

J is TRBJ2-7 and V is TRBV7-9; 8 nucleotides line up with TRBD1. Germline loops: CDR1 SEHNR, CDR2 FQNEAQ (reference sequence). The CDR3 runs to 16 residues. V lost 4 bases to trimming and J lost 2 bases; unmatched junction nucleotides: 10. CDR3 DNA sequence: TGTGCCAGCAGCTATCCTCGGACAGGGACGACCTACGAGCAGTACTTC. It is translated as CASSYPRTGTTYEQYF.

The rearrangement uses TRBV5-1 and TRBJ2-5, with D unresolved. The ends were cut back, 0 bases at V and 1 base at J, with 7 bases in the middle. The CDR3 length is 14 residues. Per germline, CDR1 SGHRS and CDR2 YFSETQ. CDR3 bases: TGCGCCAGCAGCTTGGAGCCGCGCCAAGAGACCCAGTACTTC. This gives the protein CASSLEPRQETQYF.

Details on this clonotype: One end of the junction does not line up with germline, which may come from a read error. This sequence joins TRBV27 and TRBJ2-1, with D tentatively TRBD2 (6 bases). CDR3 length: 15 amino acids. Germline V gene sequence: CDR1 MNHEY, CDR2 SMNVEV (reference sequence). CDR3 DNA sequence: TGTGCCAGCAGTTTCGGAGGGAGTGTAGACAACGAGCAGTTCTTC. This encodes CASSFGGSVDNEQFF.

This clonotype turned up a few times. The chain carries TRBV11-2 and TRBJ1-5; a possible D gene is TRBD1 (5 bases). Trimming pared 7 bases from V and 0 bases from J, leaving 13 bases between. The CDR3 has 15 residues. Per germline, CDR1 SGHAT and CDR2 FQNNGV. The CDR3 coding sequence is TGTGCCAGCACCGAGGACAACCTTAGCAATCAGCCCCAGCATTTT. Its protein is CASTEDNLSNQPQHF.

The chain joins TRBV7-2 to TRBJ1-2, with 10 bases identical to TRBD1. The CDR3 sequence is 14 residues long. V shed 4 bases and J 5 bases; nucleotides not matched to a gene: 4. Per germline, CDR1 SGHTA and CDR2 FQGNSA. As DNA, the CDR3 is TGTGCCAGCAGCTCGACAGGGGGCGCGTATGGCTACACCTTC. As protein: CASSSTGGAYGYTF.

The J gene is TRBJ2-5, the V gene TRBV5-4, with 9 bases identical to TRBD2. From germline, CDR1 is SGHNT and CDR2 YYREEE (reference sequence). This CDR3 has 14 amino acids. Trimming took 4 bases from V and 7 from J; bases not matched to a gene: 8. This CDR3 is CASSQGLASWTQYF. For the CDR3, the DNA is TGTGCCAGCAGCCAAGGACTAGCGAGTTGGACCCAGTACTTC.

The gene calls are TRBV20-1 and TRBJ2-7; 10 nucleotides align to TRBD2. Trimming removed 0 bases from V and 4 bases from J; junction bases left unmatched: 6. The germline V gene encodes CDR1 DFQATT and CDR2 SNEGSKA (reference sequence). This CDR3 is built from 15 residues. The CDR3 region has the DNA TGCAGTGCTAGAGATCTGCTAGCGGGAGTGTACGAGCAGTACTTC. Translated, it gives CSARDLLAGVYEQYF.

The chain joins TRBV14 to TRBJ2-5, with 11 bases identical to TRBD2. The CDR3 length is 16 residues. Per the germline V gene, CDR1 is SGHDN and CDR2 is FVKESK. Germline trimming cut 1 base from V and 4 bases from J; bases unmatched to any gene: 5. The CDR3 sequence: CASSQGVLAGGETQYF. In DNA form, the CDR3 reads TGTGCCAGCAGCCAAGGAGTGCTAGCGGGAGGAGAGACCCAGTACTTC.

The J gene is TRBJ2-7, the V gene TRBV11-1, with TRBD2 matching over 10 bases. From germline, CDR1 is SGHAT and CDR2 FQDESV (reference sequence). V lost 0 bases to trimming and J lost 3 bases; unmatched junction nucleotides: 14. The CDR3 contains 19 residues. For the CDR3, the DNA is TGTGCCAGCAGCTTAGCAGACCATCTAGCGGGAGAACGGATCTACGAGCAGTACTTC. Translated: CASSLADHLAGERIYEQYF.

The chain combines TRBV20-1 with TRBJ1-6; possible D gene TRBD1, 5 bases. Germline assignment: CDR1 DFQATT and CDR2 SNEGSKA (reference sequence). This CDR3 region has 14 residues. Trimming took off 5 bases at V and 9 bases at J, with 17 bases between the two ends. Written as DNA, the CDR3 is TGCAGTGCTTCACAAGGAATTGGGGGTTCACCCCTCCACTTT. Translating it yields CSASQGIGGSPLHF.

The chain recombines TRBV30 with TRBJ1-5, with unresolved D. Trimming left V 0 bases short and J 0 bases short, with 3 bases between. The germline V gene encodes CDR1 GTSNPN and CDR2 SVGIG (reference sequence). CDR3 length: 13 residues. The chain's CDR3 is CAWSVYSNQPQHF. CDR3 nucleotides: TGTGCCTGGAGTGTATATAGCAATCAGCCCCAGCATTTT.

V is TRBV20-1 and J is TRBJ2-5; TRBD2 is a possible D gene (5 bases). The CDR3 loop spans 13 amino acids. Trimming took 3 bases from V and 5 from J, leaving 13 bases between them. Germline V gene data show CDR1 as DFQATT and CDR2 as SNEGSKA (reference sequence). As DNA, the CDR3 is TGCAGTGCTAGTTCCGGGGTCGTCGAGACCCAGTACTTC. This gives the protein CSASSGVVETQYF.

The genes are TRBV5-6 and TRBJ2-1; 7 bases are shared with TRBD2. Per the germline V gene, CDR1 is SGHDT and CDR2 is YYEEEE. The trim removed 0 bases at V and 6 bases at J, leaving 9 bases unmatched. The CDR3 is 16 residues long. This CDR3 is CASSLAGGTDFNEQFF. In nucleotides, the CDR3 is TGTGCCAGCAGCTTGGCGGGGGGAACGGATTTCAATGAGCAGTTCTTC.